Listed below are T cell receptor beta chains from one sample, sequenced in a study of OX40 agonist ivuxolimab in advanced cancers. Measured with immunoSEQ multiplex PCR; TCRdb has only the in-frame clones, and not every one. This sample carries approximately 23,000 clones, around four fifths of them seen once, and the ten largest clones take 36%. This sample comprised CD4+ or CD8+ T cells sorted from blood, obtained in a trial of the OX40 agonist ivuxolimab. These receptors were taken from an adult with an advanced solid tumor such as melanoma, head and neck, liver or kidney cancer. Each CDR3 is given without its conserved first and last residue.

v_call cdr3_aa
TRBV11-2 ASSLAVSSYEQY
TRBV5-6 ASSWDRAGNTIY
TRBV29-1 SVWDRGTISPTMTEAF
TRBV2 ASSGGRGYGYT
TRBV5-5 ASSLGDGFNYGYT
TRBV6-5 ASTKAASTDTQY
TRBV7-6 ASSPGGGLYEQY
TRBV2 ARWDGEEDTQY
TRBV4-3 ASSHFRDFNEQF
TRBV19 ASTPLMNTEAF
TRBV5-6 ASSSTGQYGQY
TRBV7-2 ASSLWGLGANVLT
TRBV9 ASSGPRLGNEQF
TRBV5-1 ASSLSGYNEQF
TRBV27 ASSLTPQGQGEAF
TRBV13 ASSPDGRRSEQY
TRBV5-4 ASSLGYAGGIEDTQY
TRBV11-2 ASSVTGDQPQH